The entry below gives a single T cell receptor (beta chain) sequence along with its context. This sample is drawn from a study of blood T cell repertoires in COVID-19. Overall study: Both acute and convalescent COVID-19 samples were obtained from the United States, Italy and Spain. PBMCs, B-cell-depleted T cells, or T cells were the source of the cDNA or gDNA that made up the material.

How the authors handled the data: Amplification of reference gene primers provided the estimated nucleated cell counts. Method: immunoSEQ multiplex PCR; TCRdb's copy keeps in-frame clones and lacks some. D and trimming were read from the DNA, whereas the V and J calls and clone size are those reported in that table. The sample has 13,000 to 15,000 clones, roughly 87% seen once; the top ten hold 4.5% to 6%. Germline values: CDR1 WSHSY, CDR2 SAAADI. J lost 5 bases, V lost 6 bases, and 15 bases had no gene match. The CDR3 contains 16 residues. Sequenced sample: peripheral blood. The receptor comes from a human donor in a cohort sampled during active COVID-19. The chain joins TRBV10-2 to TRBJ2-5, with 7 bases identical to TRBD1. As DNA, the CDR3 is TGCGCCAGCAGCCCCCCGAACAGGGGACGGCAGGAGACCCAGTACTTC. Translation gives CASSPPNRGRQETQYF.